The rows below give T cell receptor beta chains drawn from one sample of a study of cytomegalovirus exposure and HLA in healthy donors. Measured with immunoSEQ multiplex PCR; TCRdb has only the in-frame clones, and not every one. The repertoire holds more than 250,000 clones, with 86% as singletons. Material: PBMCs. These TCRs come from a woman under 30 in good health and CMV-seronegative. CDR3s include the opening cysteine and the closing phenylalanine or tryptophan. The D gene is left open where the match is weak. Part of the rows lack a size; the others show once, few, many or a class for expanded clones.

abundance: -
v_gene: TRBV7-3
d_gene: TRBD2
j_gene: TRBJ2-3
CDR3aa: CASSDLAAPATDTQYF
CDR3nt: TGTGCCAGCAGCGATCTAGCGGCCCCAGCGACAGATACGCAGTATTTT

abundance: -
v_gene: TRBV11-2
d_gene: -
j_gene: TRBJ2-5
CDR3aa: CASSLDQETQYF
CDR3nt: TGTGCCAGCAGCCTCGACCAAGAGACCCAGTACTTC

abundance: once
v_gene: TRBV9
d_gene: -
j_gene: TRBJ1-1
CDR3aa: CASSVAGGETMNTEAFF
CDR3nt: TGTGCCAGCAGCGTAGCTGGAGGGGAAACCATGAACACTGAAGCTTTCTTT

abundance: -
v_gene: TRBV29-1
d_gene: TRBD1
j_gene: TRBJ2-5
CDR3aa: CSVEDAAGGGKTQYF
CDR3nt: TGCAGCGTTGAAGATGCGGCAGGGGGCGGGAAGACCCAGTACTTC

abundance: -
v_gene: TRBV9
d_gene: TRBD2
j_gene: TRBJ2-2
CDR3aa: CASSVGGGDTGELFF
CDR3nt: TGTGCCAGCAGCGTAGGGGGAGGGGACACCGGGGAGCTGTTTTTT

abundance: -
v_gene: TRBV11-3
d_gene: -
j_gene: TRBJ2-7
CDR3aa: CASSPGTAVQQYF
CDR3nt: TGTGCCAGCAGCCCCGGTACCGCTGTGCAGCAGTACTTC

abundance: -
v_gene: TRBV29-1
d_gene: TRBD1
j_gene: TRBJ2-3
CDR3aa: CSHTGGLDTQYF
CDR3nt: TGCAGCCATACAGGGGGCTTGGATACGCAGTATTTT

abundance: once
v_gene: TRBV19
d_gene: TRBD1
j_gene: TRBJ1-1
CDR3aa: CASSIAGGITEAFF
CDR3nt: TGTGCCAGTAGTATCGCAGGGGGCATCACTGAAGCTTTCTTT

abundance: -
v_gene: TRBV5-1
d_gene: TRBD2
j_gene: TRBJ2-7
CDR3aa: CASSLSSGSYEQYF
CDR3nt: TGCGCCAGCAGCTTGTCTAGCGGGTCCTACGAGCAGTACTTC

abundance: -
v_gene: TRBV19
d_gene: -
j_gene: TRBJ1-5
CDR3aa: CASHEYSNQPQHF
CDR3nt: TGTGCCAGTCACGAGTATAGCAATCAGCCCCAGCATTTT

abundance: -
v_gene: TRBV5-1
d_gene: -
j_gene: TRBJ1-4
CDR3aa: CASSLQGMNEKLFF
CDR3nt: TGCGCCAGCAGCTTGCAGGGGATGAATGAAAAACTGTTTTTT

abundance: once
v_gene: TRBV4-1
d_gene: -
j_gene: TRBJ1-1
CDR3aa: CASSQGASGGQGGTEAFF
CDR3nt: TGCGCCAGCAGCCAAGGGGCATCGGGGGGGCAGGGAGGAACTGAAGCTTTCTTT

abundance: -
v_gene: TRBV6-1
d_gene: -
j_gene: TRBJ2-1
CDR3aa: CASSDGGTYNEQFF
CDR3nt: TGTGCCAGCAGTGACGGCGGGACCTACAATGAGCAGTTCTTC

abundance: -
v_gene: TRBV7-9
d_gene: -
j_gene: TRBJ1-1
CDR3aa: CASSAPGTEAFF
CDR3nt: TGTGCCAGCAGCGCACCCGGGACTGAAGCTTTCTTT

abundance: few
v_gene: TRBV27
d_gene: -
j_gene: TRBJ1-2
CDR3aa: CASSFGALGYGYTF
CDR3nt: TGTGCCAGCAGTTTTGGGGCGCTGGGCTATGGCTACACCTTC